Following are 9 T cell receptor beta chains from one sample sequenced in a study of blood T cell repertoires in COVID-19. Sequenced by immunoSEQ multiplex PCR; TCRdb stores in-frame clones only, minus some. Of roughly 160,000 clones detected, about four fifths appear once; the ten largest clones hold roughly 1.9%. The sample comprised peripheral blood. These receptors all come from a woman of 80 years or more with acute or convalescent COVID-19.

V is TRBV4-3 and J is TRBJ2-1; 10 bases line up with TRBD1. The CDR3 sequence is 13 residues long. Germline V gene sequence: CDR1 LGHNA, CDR2 YSLEER. J lost 10 bases, V lost 3 bases, and 3 bases had no gene match. The CDR3 coding sequence is TGCGCCAGCAGCCAGGGGGACAGGGGCGAGCAGTTCTTC. Translated, it gives CASSQGDRGEQFF.

This clone was detected once. The chain carries TRBV19 and TRBJ2-1, with 9 nucleotides matching TRBD2. The ends lost 7 bases at V and 3 bases at J; junction bases unmatched: 4. There are 14 residues in the CDR3. Germline loops: CDR1 LNHDA, CDR2 SQIVND (reference sequence). The DNA of the CDR3 is TGTGCCAGTAACCAGCGGGGGGACTACAATGAGCAGTTCTTC. Amino acids: CASNQRGDYNEQFF.

The rearrangement links TRBV5-5 to TRBJ2-3; maybe TRBD1 (7 bases). This CDR3 has 13 residues. Germline CDR1 reads SGHKS; CDR2 reads YYEKEE (reference sequence). The V end lost 2 bases, the J end lost 5 bases, and 9 bases lay between the germline ends. Here the CDR3 DNA reads TGTGCCAGCAGCTTCCAGGGGGGAGATACGCAGTATTTT. Translated: CASSFQGGDTQYF.

The chain joins TRBV19 to TRBJ2-5, with D possibly being TRBD2 (5 bases). This CDR3 has 16 amino acids. The V gene lost 1 base and the J gene lost 2 bases, with 14 bases spanning the gap. CDR1 and CDR2 from the germline V gene are LNHDA and SQIVND (reference sequence). DNA of the CDR3: TGTGCCAGTAGTATAGGGTTATCGGGGTATCAAGAGACCCAGTACTTC. It specifies CASSIGLSGYQETQYF. Filled out from reference TRBV19 and TRBJ2-5, the complete variable domain reads DGGITQSPKYLFRKEGQNVTLSCEQNLNHDAMYWYRQDPGQGLRLIYYSQIVNDFQKGDIAEGYSVSREKKESFPLTVTSAQKNPTAFYLCASSIGLSGYQETQYFGPGTRLLVL.

This chain joins TRBV7-8 and TRBJ2-2; 10 bases align to TRBD2. Germline V lookup: CDR1 SGHVS, CDR2 FQNEAQ. V lost 2 bases to trimming and J lost 5 bases; unmatched junction nucleotides: 8. This CDR3 comprises 17 residues. The CDR3 DNA reads TGTGCCAGCAGCTTACTAACTAGCGGGACCAATACCGGGGAGCTGTTTTTT. It translates to CASSLLTSGTNTGELFF.

The rearrangement links TRBV9 to TRBJ2-1, with 13 bases lining up with TRBD2. The germline V gene encodes CDR1 SGDLS and CDR2 YYNGEE. The CDR3 spans 18 residues. V shed 4 bases and J 0 bases; nucleotides not matched to a gene: 7. DNA for the CDR3: TGTGCCAGCAGCCAAGGACTAGCGGGAGAGTACTCCTACAATGAGCAGTTCTTC. The encoded protein is CASSQGLAGEYSYNEQFF.

The chain links TRBV5-6 to TRBJ2-3, with a weak D call TRBD1 (6 bases). The CDR3 runs to 15 residues. The V end was cut by 2 bases, the J end by 1 base, with 11 bases between. The V gene's germline CDR1 is SGHDT and CDR2 YYEEEE. CDR3 in DNA: TGTGCCAGCAGCTTTGGGGGCAGTCGCACAGATACGCAGTATTTT. Its translation is CASSFGGSRTDTQYF.

This clone was found once. Different DNA sequences within this sample yield the same CDR3. V is TRBV3-1 (or the pseudogene TRBV3-2) and J is TRBJ1-5; D is unresolved. Germline V gives CDR1 LGHDT, CDR2 YNNKEL (reference sequence). This CDR3 is built from 14 residues. Trimming left V 0 bases short and J 2 bases short, with 5 bases between. In nucleotides, the CDR3 is TGTGCCAGCAGCCAAGATTTCGGCAATCAGCCCCAGCATTTT. It yields the protein CASSQDFGNQPQHF.

The rearrangement uses TRBV27 and TRBJ1-2; D remains unclear. Germline lookup yields CDR1 MNHEY and CDR2 SMNVEV (reference sequence). V gave up 7 bases and J gave up 2 bases, with 14 bases separating them. This CDR3 spans 14 amino acids. The CDR3 sequence: CASKIGWANYGYTF. The CDR3 nucleotides read TGTGCCAGCAAAATAGGTTGGGCAAACTATGGCTACACCTTC.